Listed here are 18 T cell receptor beta chains from one sample, sequenced in a study of T cell responses to AZD1222 COVID-19 vaccine. TCRdb's copy holds only in-frame clones and misses some; the assay was immunoSEQ multiplex PCR. The sample has 100,000 to 150,000 clones; about nine tenths are singletons. The specimen comprised peripheral blood, sampled on day 0 of AZD1222 vaccination. These receptors were obtained from an adult in good health.

V usage is TRBV13 and J usage is TRBJ2-3; no reliable D call. V lost 3 bases to trimming and J lost 4 bases, with 14 bases between them. Germline V gene data show CDR1 as PRHDT and CDR2 as FYEKMQ (reference sequence). This CDR3 contains 15 residues. DNA of the CDR3: TGTGCCAGCAGCTTCTCCCAAAACCCAGCAGATACGCAGTATTTT. Protein: CASSFSQNPADTQYF.

The gene calls are TRBV27 and TRBJ2-7; D is ambiguous. The CDR3 runs 13 residues. V lost 6 bases, J lost 2 bases, and 11 bases lay in between. Germline CDR1 reads MNHEY; CDR2 reads SMNVEV (reference sequence). CDR3 sequence reads: CASRAAPPYEQYF. The CDR3 bases are TGTGCCAGCAGAGCCGCCCCCCCCTACGAGCAGTACTTC.

The rearrangement uses TRBV29-1 and TRBJ2-7; no clear D gene. The germline CDR1 and CDR2 sequences are SQVTM and ANQGSEA. V gave up 7 bases and J gave up 2 bases, with 12 bases separating them. The CDR3 consists of 12 residues. The CDR3: CSGGTDTYEQYF. CDR3 nucleotide sequence: TGCAGCGGAGGAACAGACACCTACGAGCAGTACTTC.

The chain carries TRBV4-2 and TRBJ2-5; D is unresolved. This CDR3 region has 14 residues. Germline lookup yields CDR1 LGHNA and CDR2 YNFKEQ. V was shortened by 0 bases and J by 5 bases, with 10 bases between the two germline ends. CDR3 amino acids: CASSQDLRSETQYF. The CDR3 DNA follows: TGTGCCAGCAGCCAAGATCTGAGGTCGGAGACCCAGTACTTC.

The chain is built from TRBV6-5 and TRBJ2-2, with D hard to call. Trimming left V 6 bases short and J 4 bases short, with 6 bases between. Germline V gene lookup returns CDR1 MNHEY and CDR2 SVGAGI. The CDR3 sequence is 12 residues long. CDR3 amino acids: CASSASTGELFF. For the CDR3, the DNA is TGTGCCAGCAGCGCTAGCACCGGGGAGCTGTTTTTT.

The chain is built from TRBV7-2 and TRBJ2-4; TRBD1 matches at 10 bases. The CDR3 totals 16 residues. CDR1 and CDR2 (germline): SGHTA, FQGNSA. The V gene end was trimmed by 3 bases and the J gene end by 4 bases; junction bases not matched to a gene: 6. The CDR3 sequence is CASSFSTGQGKNIQYF. The CDR3 DNA reads TGTGCCAGCAGCTTCTCAACGGGACAGGGGAAAAACATTCAGTACTTC.

The chain combines TRBV5-8 with TRBJ1-1; D perhaps matches TRBD1 (5 bases). CDR3 length equals 17 residues. The germline V gene has CDR1 SGHTS and CDR2 YDEGEE. Trimming took off 5 bases at V and 1 base at J, with 21 bases between the two ends. As DNA, the CDR3 is TGTGCCAGCAGACCAAAAGGGGATCGGGGAACGAACACTGAAGCTTTCTTT. It specifies CASRPKGDRGTNTEAFF.

The genes are TRBV2 and TRBJ2-5, with TRBD2 matching over 13 bases. Germline CDR1 and CDR2: SNHLY and FYNNEI. The CDR3 is 14 residues long. V was clipped by 8 bases and J by 9 bases; unmatched bases: 9. This chain's CDR3 is CASSTLAGGRAQYF. Here the CDR3 DNA reads TGTGCCAGCTCAACACTAGCGGGGGGGCGCGCCCAGTACTTC.

This chain joins TRBV4-2 and TRBJ1-4; D remains unclear. This CDR3 contains 13 residues. V was clipped by 8 bases and J by 5 bases, with 12 bases between them. Germline CDR1 reads LGHNA; CDR2 reads YNFKEQ. CDR3 in amino acids: CASGGRQNEKLFF. DNA for the CDR3: TGTGCCAGCGGAGGGAGGCAGAATGAAAAACTGTTTTTT.

V usage is TRBV3-1 (or the pseudogene TRBV3-2) and J usage is TRBJ2-7, with 8 bases identical to TRBD1. The V and J ends lost 4 bases and 1 base, in that order; junction bases with no gene match: 15. Germline V gives CDR1 LGHDT, CDR2 YNNKEL (reference sequence). This CDR3 comprises 18 residues. The CDR3: CASSPHEPWTGLSYEQYF. Here the CDR3 DNA reads TGTGCCAGCAGCCCTCACGAACCCTGGACAGGGTTGTCCTACGAGCAGTACTTC.

The chain joins TRBV18 to TRBJ1-2; D call uncertain. The V gene lost 5 bases and the J gene lost 3 bases, with 4 bases spanning the gap. CDR1 is KGHSH and CDR2 is LQKENI in the germline V gene. There are 11 residues in the CDR3. CDR3 protein: CASSTDYGYTF. The CDR3 DNA follows: TGTGCCAGCTCAACAGACTATGGCTACACCTTC.

The chain couples TRBV6-5 to TRBJ1-5; D may be TRBD1 (5 bases). The ends were cut back, 8 bases at V and 10 bases at J, with 21 bases in the middle. The CDR3 consists of 14 residues. Germline V gives CDR1 MNHEY, CDR2 SVGAGI. Here the CDR3 reads CASEHGDAASPQHF. The CDR3 DNA sequence: TGTGCCAGCGAACACGGGGACGCGGCATCCCCCCAGCATTTT.

This rearrangement joins TRBV10-3 to TRBJ2-7; 7 nucleotides match TRBD1. Germline V CDR1 and CDR2: ENHRY, SYGVKD. The junction had 4 bases not matched to a gene; V was cut back by 4 bases and J by 4 bases. This CDR3 has 13 residues. The CDR3 protein is CAISAGGVYEQYF. CDR3 coding DNA: TGTGCCATCAGTGCAGGGGGTGTTTACGAGCAGTACTTC.

This clone occurred a few times. DNA for the CDR3: TGTGCCACCGGACTGTTGTATGGCTACACCTTC. Protein sequence: CATGLLYGYTF. The V and J genes are TRBV28 and TRBJ1-2; no clear D gene. The germline V gene has CDR1 MDHEN and CDR2 SYDVKM. The CDR3 consists of 11 residues. Deletions cut 10 bases from V and 5 bases from J, with 11 bases between.

This clone was counted a few times. The chain has TRBV19 and TRBJ1-2; D possibly corresponds to TRBD1 (6 bases). CDR3 size: 13 residues. V lost 6 bases, J lost 3 bases, and 11 bases lay in between. From germline, CDR1 is LNHDA and CDR2 SQIVND (reference sequence). CDR3 residues: CASRTGQYYGYTF. In nucleotides, the CDR3 is TGTGCCAGTAGGACAGGACAGTACTATGGCTACACCTTC.

The chain uses TRBV6-5 and TRBJ1-4; 9 bases are shared with TRBD1. In germline, CDR1 is MNHEY, CDR2 SVGAGI. This CDR3 has 15 amino acids. V dropped 2 bases and J dropped 8; count of bases not matched to a gene: 6. CDR3 loop: CASSYAGTGKEKLFF. The DNA for the CDR3 is TGTGCCAGCAGTTACGCTGGGACAGGGAAAGAAAAACTGTTTTTT.

V is TRBV11-2 and J is TRBJ1-1; D remains ambiguous. Germline V gene data show CDR1 as SGHAT and CDR2 as FQNNGV. V lost 5 bases, J lost 1 base, and 11 bases lay in between. The length of the CDR3 is 14 residues. The CDR3 DNA reads as TGTGCCAGCAGCATAATGGTCGCGAACACTGAAGCTTTCTTT. This translates into CASSIMVANTEAFF.

The chain carries TRBV28 and TRBJ1-1; D is unclear. The V gene's germline CDR1 is MDHEN and CDR2 SYDVKM. The CDR3 is made up of 14 amino acids. Trimming stripped 3 bases from V and 3 bases from J, with 11 bases between. This CDR3 reads CASSFFGGDTEAFF. The CDR3 coding sequence is TGTGCCAGCAGTTTCTTCGGCGGGGACACTGAAGCTTTCTTT.